This paragraph reports one T cell receptor (beta chain). Its antigen is not known. The data are from a study of CD8 T cells in ankylosing spondylitis. Study-wide findings and caveats: Researchers reportedly found disease-linked clones significantly enriched in matched ankylosing spondylitis synovial fluid. Prior literature has documented some motif variants in synovial fluid and blood from reactive arthritis. What seemed typical of ankylosing spondylitis blood was a TCR beta motif built from eight highly homologous variants.

One entry per CDR3 protein, called by TCRdb with MiXCR from the 5' RACE reads. This sample carries about 270,000 distinct CDR3 sequences, about 30% of them seen once, and the ten largest clones take approximately 4.4%. Sequencing used blood, either unsorted or a sorted T cell fraction (not recorded which). The TCR originated in a male donor with ankylosing spondylitis or in good health (not recorded which).

The CDR3 protein is CATRVGANYGYTF. The CDR3 nucleotides read TGTGCCACTCGAGTCGGAGCTAACTATGGCTACACCTTC. J is TRBJ1-2 and V is TRBV6-1; the D is unclear. Trimming took off 10 bases at V and 0 bases at J, with 12 bases between the two ends. The CDR3 length is 13 residues. Per the germline V gene, CDR1 is MNHNS and CDR2 is SASEGT.